The clone carrying this T cell receptor (beta chain) was detected many times. The target antigen is unknown. The data derive from a study of post-analysis software for immune sequencing data. Every TCR beta cDNA library bore unique molecular identifiers. T cells, about 0.95 to 10 million of them, yielded around 460,000 cDNA molecules. MiXCR, applied by TCRdb to the PCR reads, yields one record per CDR3 protein. The sample lists about 540,000 distinct CDR3 sequences, around 34% occurring once. The germline CDR1 and CDR2 sequences are SGHRS and YFSETQ. The CDR3 consists of 14 residues. Trimming stripped 0 bases from V and 4 bases from J, with 9 bases between. General study results and limits: TRBV5-6, TRBV5-1 and TRBV20-1 belonged to a set of roughly 5 TRBV segments that were more frequent in patients than controls. The normalized Chao1 diversity of multiple sclerosis patients was significantly lower than that of controls.

This receptor was taken from a girl younger than 18 with multiple sclerosis. The chain links TRBV5-1 to TRBJ2-3; D is unresolved. The sequenced material came from blood. As DNA, the CDR3 is TGCGCCAGCAGCTTGGCCCCGGACGCAGATACGCAGTATTTT. This encodes CASSLAPDADTQYF. Variable domain in full (rest from reference TRBV5-1 and TRBJ2-3): KAGVTQTPRYLIKTRGQQVTLSCSPISGHRSVSWYQQTPGQGLQFLFEYFSETQRNKGNFPGRFSGRQFSNSRSEMNVSTLELGDSALYLCASSLAPDADTQYFGPGTRLTVL.